The T cell receptor beta chain under discussion was sequenced for a study of cytomegalovirus exposure and HLA in healthy donors. Study observations and caveats: Later analysis associated a missense DCLRE1C variant with TCR beta V- and J-gene trimming.

In the case of this clone: The antigen is undetermined.

CDR1 and CDR2 (germline): SGHAT, FQNNGV. This CDR3 has 12 amino acids. Trimming left V 5 bases short and J 9 bases short, with 11 bases between. PCR amplification relied on 60 Vbeta primers (plus 13 Jbeta primers). The repertoire was sequenced with immunoSEQ multiplex PCR; TCRdb's copy has only in-frame clones and lacks some. The sample lists about 120,000 clones; over 65% were seen once. The sample taken for sequencing was PBMCs. The chain employs TRBV11-2 and TRBJ2-1, with unresolved D. This TCR came from a man aged 25-45 years in good health and CMV-seropositive. The chain's CDR3 is CASSMGPLEQFF. DNA for the CDR3: TGTGCCAGCAGCATGGGCCCCCTTGAGCAGTTCTTC.